This TCR beta chain was documented in a study of blood T cell repertoires in COVID-19. The CDR3 consists of 16 residues. CDR1 and CDR2 (germline): SGHRS, YFSETQ. Trimming shortened V by 4 bases and J by 4 bases, and 17 bases separated the two germline ends. This clone was detected a few times. Sequencing was performed with immunoSEQ multiplex PCR; in TCRdb, only in-frame clones are kept and a portion is missing. Of 130,000 or so clones listed, about 80% were seen once; the top ten hold approximately 9.2%. This receptor was obtained from a man between 50 and 59 years old who had recovered from COVID-19. The source material was PBMCs or T cells enriched from blood (not recorded which). The rearrangement joins TRBV5-1 to TRBJ2-2; a possible D gene is TRBD2 (5 bases). CDR3 in amino acids: CASSRLTRFITGELFF. DNA for the CDR3: TGCGCCAGCAGCCGGTTAACTAGGTTCATCACCGGGGAGCTGTTTTTT.